This passage covers 27 T cell receptor beta chains from one sample sequenced in a study of T-cell memory formation after mild COVID-19. TCRdb analysed the 5' RACE reads with MiXCR anew, one entry per CDR3 protein. This repertoire shows some 350,000 distinct CDR3 sequences, roughly 13% found once; its top ten account for about 22%. The sequenced sample was PBMCs or a T cell subset sorted from them (not recorded which). The receptors were sampled from a man aged 18 to 30 who had mild COVID-19 (a few samples of this study predate the infection). Cell type and time point are not known.

The rearrangement links TRBV2 to TRBJ1-6; TRBD1 might be the D (5 bases). This CDR3 is built from 12 residues. Germline CDR1 and CDR2: SNHLY and FYNNEI. Between the trimmed V and J ends, which lost 5 bases and 11 bases, there was a span of 10 bases. Here the CDR3 DNA reads TGTGCCAGCAGTCAGAGACAGACACCCCTCCACTTT. Protein: CASSQRQTPLHF.

This clonotype has only a few counts. This chain connects TRBV2 to TRBJ1-2; 9 bases agree with TRBD1. The germline gives CDR1 SNHLY, CDR2 FYNNEI. V lost 3 bases to trimming and J lost 7 bases; unmatched junction nucleotides: 3. CDR3 size: 13 residues. CDR3 protein: CASSEGTGFGYTF. CDR3 nucleotides: TGTGCCAGCAGTGAGGGGACAGGGTTTGGCTACACCTTC.

The chain joins TRBV7-2 to TRBJ2-1; 7 bases fit TRBD2. Germline CDR1 and CDR2: SGHTA and FQGNSA. The J segment lost 6 bases and the V segment lost 8 bases, leaving 10 bases of the junction unmatched. There are 14 residues in the CDR3. CDR3 protein: CASRPALASNEQFF. The CDR3 nucleotides read TGTGCCAGCCGCCCTGCACTAGCGTCCAATGAGCAGTTCTTC. Based on the CDR3 plus reference TRBV7-2 and TRBJ2-1, the full variable domain is GAGVSQSPSNKVTEKGKDVELRCDPISGHTALYWYRQSLGQGLEFLIYFQGNSAPDKSGLPSDRFSAERTGGSVSTLTIQRTQQEDSAVYLCASRPALASNEQFFGPGTRLTVL.

This sequence joins TRBV15 and TRBJ2-7, with 8 positions matching TRBD2. Trimming removed 0 bases from V and 6 bases from J; junction bases left unmatched: 10. The CDR3 sequence is 16 residues long. Germline CDR1 and CDR2: LNHNV and YYDKDF (reference sequence). Written as DNA, the CDR3 is TGTGCCACCAGCAGAGAATCGAAGGCCGGGAGGGGCGAGCAGTACTTC. It codes for CATSRESKAGRGEQYF. Full variable domain (outside the CDR3, taken from reference TRBV15 and TRBJ2-7): DAMVIQNPRYQVTQFGKPVTLSCSQTLNHNVMYWYQQKSSQAPKLLFHYYDKDFNNEADTPDNFQSRRPNTSFCFLDIRSPGLGDTAMYLCATSRESKAGRGEQYFGPGTRLTVT.

This clonotype was seen only a few times. J is TRBJ2-1 and V is TRBV30; TRBD2 matches at 12 bases. In germline, CDR1 is GTSNPN, CDR2 SVGIG (reference sequence). V shed 4 bases, J shed 10 bases, and the junction held 11 bases outside the gene matches. This CDR3 is built from 15 residues. The CDR3: CAWTSGGAVWSEQFF. The CDR3 DNA follows: TGTGCCTGGACTAGCGGGGGGGCCGTATGGAGCGAGCAGTTCTTC.

This clonotype was seen a few times. The rearrangement links TRBV29-1 to TRBJ1-2, with D hard to call. Trimming left V 0 bases short and J 1 base short, with 9 bases between. This CDR3 spans 14 amino acids. The germline gives CDR1 SQVTM, CDR2 ANQGSEA. The chain's CDR3 is CSVEDREDNYGYTF. CDR3 DNA sequence: TGCAGCGTTGAAGATCGGGAGGATAACTATGGCTACACCTTC.

This clonotype was seen once. V and J are TRBV20-1 and TRBJ2-5; D is ambiguous. The CDR3 runs to 14 residues. The germline V gene encodes CDR1 DFQATT and CDR2 SNEGSKA (reference sequence). V dropped 6 bases and J dropped 5 bases, with 19 bases sitting between them. The CDR3 loop reads CSASQSTVLETQYF. Written as DNA, the CDR3 is TGCAGTGCCTCCCAGTCCACTGTGCTGGAGACCCAGTACTTC.

The rearrangement joins TRBV5-6 to TRBJ1-1, with D possibly being TRBD1 (5 bases). Germline V CDR1 and CDR2: SGHDT, YYEEEE. The CDR3 has 14 residues. Trimming removed 4 bases from V and 6 bases from J, with 16 bases in between. The CDR3 is CASSPPVGGPEAFF. CDR3 sequence (DNA): TGTGCCAGCAGCCCCCCCGTGGGGGGACCTGAAGCTTTCTTT. The variable domain in full, with the rest retrieved from reference TRBV5-6 and TRBJ1-1, is DAGVTQSPTHLIKTRGQQVTLRCSPKSGHDTVSWYQQALGQGPQFIFQYYEEEERQRGNFPDRFSGHQFPNYSSELNVNALLLGDSALYLCASSPPVGGPEAFFGQGTRLTVV.

J is TRBJ2-3 and V is TRBV4-2; TRBD2 aligns across 9 bases. The CDR3 spans 16 residues. With 1 base clipped from V and 4 bases from J, the junction kept 6 bases outside the gene matches. Germline values: CDR1 LGHNA, CDR2 YNFKEQ. CDR3 loop: CASSQGAGGPSDTQYF. The CDR3 DNA follows: TGTGCCAGCAGCCAAGGAGCGGGGGGCCCCTCAGATACGCAGTATTTT.

This chain connects TRBV9 to TRBJ2-3; 7 bases line up with TRBD1. The CDR3 loop spans 16 amino acids. Germline V CDR1 and CDR2: SGDLS, YYNGEE. J was trimmed by 6 bases and V by 4 bases; bases with no gene match: 14. The CDR3 DNA reads as TGTGCCAGCAGCTTCTACCGGGACAGCCTCCCGGATACGCAGTATTTT. Translating it yields CASSFYRDSLPDTQYF.

This clonotype was recorded a few times. The chain links TRBV4-2 to TRBJ1-5, with D perhaps TRBD1 (6 bases). CDR1 is LGHNA and CDR2 is YNFKEQ in the germline V gene. The CDR3 spans 15 residues. Trimming removed 0 bases from V and 6 bases from J, with 12 bases in between. CDR3 region: CASSQDPQGSQPQHF. In DNA form, the CDR3 reads TGTGCCAGCAGCCAAGATCCGCAGGGGAGTCAGCCCCAGCATTTT.

This rearrangement joins TRBV11-2 to TRBJ2-4; weak D call: TRBD1 (6 bases). V was shortened by 5 bases and J by 2 bases, with 13 bases between the two germline ends. This CDR3 region has 15 residues. The germline CDR1 and CDR2 sequences are SGHAT and FQNNGV. The CDR3 DNA follows: TGTGCCAGCAGCAGCACAGGGAACACCAAAAACATTCAGTACTTC. It specifies CASSSTGNTKNIQYF.

This clonotype was seen a handful of times. CDR3 sequence reads: CASSFDPHNEQFF. The DNA for the CDR3 is TGTGCCAGCAGCTTTGACCCTCACAATGAGCAGTTCTTC. The rearrangement links TRBV7-9 to TRBJ2-1; D gene unclear. The CDR3 is 13 residues long. CDR1 SEHNR and CDR2 FQNEAQ come from the germline V gene (reference sequence). The V end lost 3 bases, the J end lost 5 bases, and 8 bases lay between the germline ends. The full variable domain, with the rest looked up from reference TRBV7-9 and TRBJ2-1, is DTGVSQNPRHKITKRGQNVTFRCDPISEHNRLYWYRQTLGQGPEFLTYFQNEAQLEKSRLLSDRFSAERPKGSFSTLEIQRTEQGDSAMYLCASSFDPHNEQFFGPGTRLTVL.

The V and J genes are TRBV11-2 and TRBJ2-1; TRBD2 agrees at 9 bases. Germline CDR1 reads SGHAT; CDR2 reads FQNNGV. V lost 4 bases and J lost 7; bases outside the gene matches: 17. The CDR3 runs to 18 residues. CDR3 protein: CASSYYVTTGLAGNEQFF. DNA for the CDR3: TGTGCCAGCAGCTACTACGTGACAACGGGACTAGCAGGGAATGAGCAGTTCTTC.

In this sample, this clonotype turned up many times. The V and J genes are TRBV5-1 and TRBJ2-1; the D gene is possibly TRBD2 (6 bases). This CDR3 is 15 amino acids long. Germline lookup yields CDR1 SGHRS and CDR2 YFSETQ. Trimming stripped 5 bases from V and 2 bases from J, with 14 bases between. The CDR3: CASRLAGWTYNEQFF. The CDR3 nucleotides read TGCGCCAGCAGACTGGCGGGGTGGACCTACAATGAGCAGTTCTTC.

The sample holds one count of this clonotype. The V and J genes are TRBV12-3 or TRBV12-4 and TRBJ1-5; D not certain. Trimming removed 3 bases from V and 0 bases from J, with 9 bases in between. The CDR3 totals 15 residues. This CDR3 is CASSFSGYSNQPQHF. CDR3 DNA sequence: TGTGCCAGCAGTTTCTCGGGTTATAGCAATCAGCCCCAGCATTTT.

The rearrangement joins TRBV4-1 to TRBJ2-1; 7 nucleotides match TRBD2. Looked up from germline, CDR1 is MGHRA and CDR2 is YSYEKL. The CDR3 runs 16 residues. V was pared by 4 bases and J by 4 bases, with 10 bases of the junction left unmatched. The CDR3 bases are TGCGCCAGCAGCCTCGGGAGCGGGGCCAAATACAATGAGCAGTTCTTC. It encodes CASSLGSGAKYNEQFF.

This chain links TRBV14 with TRBJ1-1; possible D gene TRBD1, 6 bases. The V gene's germline CDR1 is SGHDN and CDR2 FVKESK. Deletions cut 4 bases from V and 0 bases from J, with 15 bases between. The CDR3 sequence is 16 residues long. CDR3 loop: CASSPLVQGMNTEAFF. The CDR3 bases are TGTGCCAGCAGCCCCCTGGTACAGGGTATGAACACTGAAGCTTTCTTT.

The J gene is TRBJ2-3, the V gene TRBV5-6; D is possibly TRBD1 or TRBD2 (5 bases each). V was shortened by 3 bases and J by 1 base, with 12 bases between the two germline ends. The length of the CDR3 is 15 residues. The V gene's germline CDR1 is SGHDT and CDR2 YYEEEE. The CDR3 protein is CASSSREIGTDTQYF. As DNA, the CDR3 is TGTGCCAGCAGCTCCAGGGAGATTGGCACAGATACGCAGTATTTT.

This clonotype was observed once. The chain has TRBV4-3 and TRBJ2-3, with D unclear. The germline V gene encodes CDR1 LGHNA and CDR2 YSLEER. CDR3 length equals 16 residues. V was clipped by 5 bases and J by 1 base, with 16 bases between them. CDR3 loop: CASSSGALPGTDTQYF. Here the CDR3 DNA reads TGCGCCAGCAGCTCTGGAGCCTTGCCCGGCACAGATACGCAGTATTTT.

In its sample, this clonotype was seen a few times. The V and J genes are TRBV15 and TRBJ1-5; no definite D call. The CDR3 sequence is 15 residues long. The V gene's germline CDR1 is LNHNV and CDR2 YYDKDF (reference sequence). V was clipped by 5 bases and J by 6 bases, with 17 bases between them. The DNA of the CDR3 is TGTGCCACCAGCGGATTAGTTGGTATCAGTCAGCCCCAGCATTTT. As protein: CATSGLVGISQPQHF.

This clonotype has only a few counts. The gene calls are TRBV6-6 and TRBJ2-1, with TRBD2 matching over 7 bases. Germline V CDR1 and CDR2: MNHNY, SVGAGI (reference sequence). This CDR3 contains 16 residues. CDR3 nucleotide sequence: TGTATCAGCAGTCCCCCAGCAGCGGGGCTTAGCAATGAGCAGTTCTTC. It yields the protein CISSPPAAGLSNEQFF.

The chain is built from TRBV5-1 and TRBJ1-2; 7 bases match TRBD1. Trimming at V came to 2 bases and at J to 5 bases, leaving 6 bases not matched to a gene. This CDR3 is built from 14 residues. Germline loops: CDR1 SGHRS, CDR2 YFSETQ. In DNA, the CDR3 is TGCGCCAGCAGCTTTTACGGGACAGAATATGGCTACACCTTC. Translated: CASSFYGTEYGYTF.

This clonotype was counted many times. V gene TRBV20-1 combines with J gene TRBJ2-3, with D perhaps TRBD1 (6 bases). Per germline, CDR1 DFQATT and CDR2 SNEGSKA (reference sequence). V lost 4 bases and J lost 1, with 15 bases in between. The CDR3 loop spans 15 amino acids. The CDR3 coding sequence is TGCAGTGCTACCAGACGACAGGCGGGCACAGATACGCAGTATTTT. Amino acids: CSATRRQAGTDTQYF.

This clonotype was seen a few times. DNA for the CDR3: TGTGCCAGCAGTTTTTTTCCCTGGCCGGGGACAGGGCACGACAATGAGCAGTTCTTC. This codes for CASSFFPWPGTGHDNEQFF. The rearrangement links TRBV6-2 or TRBV6-3 to TRBJ2-1; 9 bases match TRBD1. V shed 4 bases and J 5 bases; nucleotides not matched to a gene: 18. This CDR3 is 19 amino acids long. Per the germline V gene, CDR1 is MNHEY and CDR2 is SVGEGT.

The rearrangement joins TRBV5-4 to TRBJ2-3; D may be TRBD1 or TRBD2 (5 bases each). Germline lookup yields CDR1 SGHNT and CDR2 YYREEE (reference sequence). V was clipped by 4 bases and J by 6 bases, with 9 bases between them. CDR3 length equals 12 residues. For the CDR3, the DNA is TGTGCCAGCAGCACAGGACTCGATACGCAGTATTTT. The encoded protein is CASSTGLDTQYF.

This clonotype turned up a few times. This chain uses TRBV6-5 with TRBJ1-6; D is undetermined. The CDR3 runs 15 residues. V was shortened by 3 bases and J by 8 bases, with 14 bases between the two germline ends. Germline V lookup: CDR1 MNHEY, CDR2 SVGAGI. CDR3: CASSYQPSWDSPLHF. The CDR3 nucleotides are TGTGCCAGCAGTTATCAGCCTTCGTGGGATTCACCCCTCCACTTT.